These 2 T cell receptor beta chains share one sample of origin, sequenced in a study of early T cells in non-severe SARS-CoV-2 infection. MiXCR was run by TCRdb on the 5' RACE reads, yielding one entry per CDR3 protein. There are tens of thousands of distinct CDR3 sequences in the sample; 7.7% occur only once, and more than 3% lies in the top ten. The specimen sequenced was whole blood. The receptors derive from an adult who was a healthcare worker with PCR-confirmed SARS-CoV-2 infection or an uninfected control (not recorded which).

The chain combines TRBV2 with TRBJ2-1; 11 nucleotides align to TRBD1. The CDR3 spans 16 residues. Germline V gene lookup returns CDR1 SNHLY and CDR2 FYNNEI. J gave up 2 bases and V 5 bases, and 5 bases lay outside the gene matches. The CDR3 sequence: CASSSRTGGAYNEQFF. The CDR3 DNA is TGTGCCAGCAGTTCTCGGACAGGGGGCGCCTACAATGAGCAGTTCTTC. Filled out from reference TRBV2 and TRBJ2-1, the complete variable domain reads EPEVTQTPSHQVTQMGQEVILRCVPISNHLYFYWYRQILGQKVEFLVSFYNNEISEKSEIFDDQFSVERPDGSNFTLKIRSTKLEDSAMYFCASSSRTGGAYNEQFFGPGTRLTVL.

This clonotype was recorded many times. The V call is TRBV20-1, the J call TRBJ2-6; 12 bases align to TRBD1. V lost 1 base and J lost 4; bases outside the gene matches: 11. The CDR3 totals 19 residues. CDR1 is DFQATT, CDR2 SNEGSKA, per germline (reference sequence). CDR3 sequence reads: CSARAPPGQGALGANVLTF. The CDR3 DNA reads as TGCAGTGCTAGAGCGCCCCCGGGACAGGGGGCGCTAGGGGCCAACGTCCTGACTTTC.